This T cell receptor (beta chain) was sequenced in a study of T cell responses to AZD1222 COVID-19 vaccine (TCRdb year 2021). For the wider study: AZD1222 recipients with second doses at about 4 weeks or about 12 weeks were pooled, because spike-specific TCR depth and breadth did not differ between schedules. TCR sequencing covered 230 or so trial participants: about 210 given two doses of AZD1222 and about 26 given two doses of MenACWY control vaccine. Trial participants were enrolled by age into subgroups of 18-55, 56-69 and 70-plus years, and 148, 28 and 57 TCR-sequenced participants, respectively, were included in these subgroups. Overall study outcomes, separate from this receptor: The 56-69-year group was small, and its depth increase did not reach significance, likely because of low power. CD4 TCRs associated with the vaccine covered the entire spike protein, and the dominant responses were in regions 160-218 and 743-854. Because no day 14 peak-response samples were available, repertoires were characterized only after the peak T cell response. Most participants were white British and females outnumbered males, and the authors suggested that clonal diversity may have been underestimated. Reportedly, almost half of the unique spike-specific TCRs recognized epitopes lying outside the regions that are mutated in the B.1.351 and B.1.1.7 variants. After two AZD1222 doses, both the breadth and the depth of spike-specific TCRs were significantly higher than at day 0 and than in MenACWY recipients. Conclusions about previously exposed vaccinees were limited because only six AZD1222 recipients were SARS-CoV-2 seropositive at baseline.

Interpreted using the paper, the time point label stands for: baseline before first vaccination. The vaccinee samples were drawn from two UK trials, COV001 and COV002, one of which was a single-blind randomized controlled phase 2/3 trial testing AZD1222 (ChAdOx1 nCoV-19) in healthy adults. Trial participant PBMC samples were collected at day 0 and day 28 after the second dose for TCRbeta chain sequencing. As concerns this clone: Its antigen is currently not known. No much larger clonotype is one base removed from it; base qualities were not supplied.

The CDR3 regions of human TCRbeta chains were subjected to immunosequencing. On the authors' methods: TCRs in the repertoires were compared against a reference library of SARS-CoV-2-specific TCRs that had been generated with the MIRA antigen-specificity platform. Breadth was defined as the fraction of unique TCRs that were SARS-CoV-2-associated. Depth was defined as the fraction of total T cells that were SARS-CoV-2-associated. Using the MIRA data, each spike-specific TCR was assigned both to the spike region to which the TCR was reactive and to a CD4 or CD8 class. Log10-transformed breadth and depth values were compared by one-way ANOVA with Sidak's multiple comparisons tests. What TCRdb holds here is the immuneACCESS table cut down to in-frame rearrangements. Part of the clones is not present; checked against another copy, under half of the missing clones reflect an unresolved V gene, and the others are unexplained. V, J and clone size reflect that table, while D and trimming were determined from the DNA. This sample has 100,000 to 150,000 clones in its table, and around 92% of those were observed once. The ten largest clones capture around 1.5% of the sample.

The germline V gene provides CDR1 SGDLS and CDR2 YYNGEE. V and J are truncated by 0 bases and 2 bases respectively, leaving an intervening sequence of 9 bases. The CDR3 runs 14 residues from the cysteine to the phenylalanine. The kept DNA is CDR3 alone, 42 bases in frame from the first base. The sequence was obtained from an adult in good health. Specimen: peripheral blood, collected on day 0 of AZD1222 vaccination. The chain uses TRBV9 and TRBJ2-7; the D gene cannot be resolved reliably. The nucleotide sequence reads TGTGCCAGCAGCGTAGGTGGCAGTACCTACGAGCAGTACTTC. Translated, this gives CASSVGGSTYEQYF. With the rest looked up from the reference TRBV9 and TRBJ2-7 genes rather than sequenced, the full variable domain is DSGVTQTPKHLITATGQRVTLRCSPRSGDLSVYWYQQSLDQGLQFLIQYYNGEERAKGNILERFSAQQFPDLHSELNLSSLELGDSALYFCASSVGGSTYEQYFGPGTRLTVT.